These 29 T cell receptor beta chains originate from one sample sequenced in a study of shared clonotypes between healthy human individuals. Assay used: immunoSEQ multiplex PCR; TCRdb lists only in-frame clones, some missing. The repertoire holds 2 million to 2.5 million clones, with approximately 95% as singletons. Source material: naive CD4+ T cells sorted from blood. Specified subset: CD45RA+ positively selected. Every receptor here comes from a man younger than 35 in good health.

V and J are TRBV28 and TRBJ1-5; 7 bases fit TRBD1. Germline CDR1 and CDR2: MDHEN and SYDVKM. CDR3 length: 18 residues. J gave up 0 bases and V 5 bases, and 13 bases lay outside the gene matches. The CDR3 here is CASSPDPGTAYSNQPQHF. The CDR3 nucleotides are TGTGCCAGCAGTCCTGACCCCGGGACAGCATATAGCAATCAGCCCCAGCATTTT.

This clone was seen a single time. This rearrangement joins TRBV6-1 to TRBJ2-3; 8 nucleotides agree with TRBD1. With 7 bases clipped from V and 2 bases from J, the junction kept 5 bases outside the gene matches. Germline V lookup: CDR1 MNHNS, CDR2 SASEGT. The CDR3 runs 14 residues. The CDR3 protein is CASTRTGSTDTQYF. The CDR3, as DNA: TGTGCCAGCACGCGGACAGGGTCCACAGATACGCAGTATTTT.

The chain has TRBV30 and TRBJ2-3; TRBD2 agrees at 10 bases. The V gene end was trimmed by 3 bases and the J gene end by 3 bases; junction bases not matched to a gene: 9. The CDR3 covers 16 residues. CDR1 GTSNPN and CDR2 SVGIG come from the germline V gene (reference sequence). CDR3 region: CAWSMGAGGPTDTQYF. Here the CDR3 DNA reads TGTGCCTGGAGCATGGGAGCGGGAGGGCCAACAGATACGCAGTATTTT.

A word on this clone: The same CDR3 is also encoded by other DNA sequences in this sample. This chain uses TRBV5-1 with TRBJ2-3; unclear D gene. The CDR3 contains 15 residues. V was cut by 0 bases and J by 1 base, with 9 bases left in between. Germline V gene data show CDR1 as SGHRS and CDR2 as YFSETQ. The CDR3 DNA is TGCGCCAGCAGCTTGGTGGGAAGCGGCACAGATACGCAGTATTTT. It is translated as CASSLVGSGTDTQYF.

The count of this clone is one. J is TRBJ2-1 and V is TRBV5-4; D not certain. This CDR3 is 16 amino acids long. The germline V and J ends were trimmed by 1 base and 1 base, with 12 bases remaining between them. Germline V gives CDR1 SGHNT, CDR2 YYREEE (reference sequence). The CDR3: CASSLSPARSYNEQFF. CDR3 DNA: TGTGCCAGCAGCTTGTCCCCCGCCCGGTCCTACAATGAGCAGTTCTTC. The full variable domain, rest sourced from reference TRBV5-4 and TRBJ2-1, is ETGVTQSPTHLIKTRGQQVTLRCSSQSGHNTVSWYQQALGQGPQFIFQYYREEENGRGNFPPRFSGLQFPNYSSELNVNALELDDSALYLCASSLSPARSYNEQFFGPGTRLTVL.

DNA for the CDR3: TGTGCCAGCAGCTTAAGTTCTCTCAGGGGTCCCTCACCCCTCCACTTT. Amino acid sequence: CASSLSSLRGPSPLHF. This chain joins TRBV11-1 and TRBJ1-6, with a weak D call TRBD1 (6 bases). Germline lookup yields CDR1 SGHAT and CDR2 FQDESV (reference sequence). V was shortened by 2 bases and J by 10 bases, with 18 bases between the two germline ends. The CDR3 is 16 amino acids. The full variable domain, rest sourced from reference TRBV11-1 and TRBJ1-6, is EAEVAQSPRYKITEKSQAVAFWCDPISGHATLYWYRQILGQGPELLVQFQDESVVDDSQLPKDRFSAERLKGVDSTLKIQPAELGDSAMYLCASSLSSLRGPSPLHFGNGTRLTVT.

The CDR3: CASSLGTSAQETQYF. As DNA, the CDR3 is TGTGCCAGCAGCTTAGGCACTAGCGCCCAAGAGACCCAGTACTTC. This rearrangement joins TRBV11-2 to TRBJ2-5; 7 nucleotides match TRBD2. V shed 1 base and J 1 base; nucleotides not matched to a gene: 3. The CDR3 spans 15 residues. Germline values: CDR1 SGHAT, CDR2 FQNNGV.

The chain recombines TRBV25-1 with TRBJ2-7; no clear D. The CDR3 extends over 14 amino acids. Germline values: CDR1 MGHDK, CDR2 SYGVNS. Trimming took off 6 bases at V and 3 bases at J, with 15 bases between the two ends. The CDR3 nucleotides read TGTGCCAGCAGATCGACGGGTATAGTCTACGAGCAGTACTTC. Its translation: CASRSTGIVYEQYF.

The CDR3 spells CASSQDPSGKQETQYF. As DNA, the CDR3 is TGCGCCAGCAGCCAAGACCCTAGCGGGAAGCAAGAGACCCAGTACTTC. The chain combines TRBV4-1 with TRBJ2-5; 9 nucleotides line up with TRBD2. The CDR3 length is 16 residues. CDR1 and CDR2 (germline): MGHRA, YSYEKL. V shed 0 bases, J shed 2 bases, and the junction held 4 bases outside the gene matches.

Points on this clone: Additional DNA sequences in this sample encode the identical CDR3. This sequence joins TRBV5-4 and TRBJ2-7; unclear D gene. The germline V gene has CDR1 SGHNT and CDR2 YYREEE (reference sequence). V was trimmed by 0 bases and J by 2 bases, leaving 9 bases between them. This CDR3 comprises 14 residues. The CDR3 is CASSLEGRTYEQYF. CDR3 nucleotide sequence: TGTGCCAGCAGCTTGGAAGGACGGACCTACGAGCAGTACTTC.

As regards this clone: Other DNA sequences in the same sample also yield this CDR3. The chain carries TRBV5-1 and TRBJ2-6; D is perhaps TRBD2 (5 bases). Germline values: CDR1 SGHRS, CDR2 YFSETQ. The CDR3 runs to 16 residues. The germline V and J ends were trimmed by 0 bases and 0 bases, with 7 bases remaining between them. The CDR3 protein is CASSLVGSSGANVLTF. CDR3 nucleotides: TGCGCCAGCAGCTTGGTTGGGAGCTCTGGGGCCAACGTCCTGACTTTC.

This chain connects TRBV5-1 to TRBJ1-2; TRBD1 agrees at 8 bases. The germline gives CDR1 SGHRS, CDR2 YFSETQ. With V trimmed by 4 bases and J by 7 bases, 12 bases remained unmatched. The CDR3 runs 15 residues. The chain's CDR3 is CASSPAWDRSSGYTF. DNA for the CDR3: TGCGCCAGCAGCCCCGCTTGGGACAGGTCTTCTGGCTACACCTTC.

The chain carries TRBV6-5 and TRBJ2-1; D is uncertain. CDR3 length equals 13 residues. Deletions cut 3 bases from V and 5 bases from J, with 8 bases between. In germline, CDR1 is MNHEY, CDR2 SVGAGI. For the CDR3, the DNA is TGTGCCAGCAGTTATTTAGTGAACAATGAGCAGTTCTTC. It yields the protein CASSYLVNNEQFF.

This chain uses TRBV7-2 with TRBJ2-5, with 13 nucleotides matching TRBD2. Losses at the gene ends were 3 bases for V and 8 bases for J; bases not matched to a gene: 6. CDR1 and CDR2 from the germline V gene are SGHTA and FQGNSA. The CDR3 runs to 15 residues. The CDR3 coding sequence is TGTGCCAGCAGCTTGAGGACTAGCGGGAGTTACACCCAGTACTTC. Its translation is CASSLRTSGSYTQYF.

This clone was observed once. This CDR3 is also generated by other DNA sequences in the sample. CDR3 DNA: TGCGCCAGCAGCTTGGACAGGGGATATAATTCACCCCTCCACTTT. Its translation: CASSLDRGYNSPLHF. The chain employs TRBV5-1 and TRBJ1-6; 7 bases are a match to TRBD1. Germline V gene lookup returns CDR1 SGHRS and CDR2 YFSETQ. Trimming removed 0 bases from V and 4 bases from J; junction bases left unmatched: 1. The CDR3 length is 15 residues.

V usage is TRBV28 and J usage is TRBJ2-7; D uncertain. This CDR3 is built from 14 residues. The germline V gene encodes CDR1 MDHEN and CDR2 SYDVKM. V was shortened by 2 bases and J by 4 bases, with 12 bases between the two germline ends. In nucleotides, the CDR3 is TGTGCCAGCAGTTTAAGCGTTCAGGTGTACGAGCAGTACTTC. Protein: CASSLSVQVYEQYF.

This clone was counted a single time. The J gene is TRBJ2-1, the V gene TRBV4-1; 7 positions match TRBD2. CDR1 and CDR2 from the germline V gene are MGHRA and YSYEKL. There are 17 residues in the CDR3. Trimming at V came to 0 bases and at J to 3 bases, leaving 8 bases not matched to a gene. CDR3 sequence: CASSQEGAGALYNEQFF. For the CDR3, the DNA is TGCGCCAGCAGCCAAGAAGGGGCGGGAGCTCTCTACAATGAGCAGTTCTTC.

V gene TRBV28 combines with J gene TRBJ1-5; D is possibly TRBD1 (6 bases). Trimming pared 6 bases from V and 2 bases from J, leaving 14 bases between. The CDR3 is 15 amino acids. Germline V CDR1 and CDR2: MDHEN, SYDVKM. The CDR3 spells CASRPGGAGNQPQHF. The DNA for the CDR3 is TGTGCCAGCAGGCCTGGGGGCGCGGGCAATCAGCCCCAGCATTTT.

This clone was counted a single time. This sequence joins TRBV29-1 and TRBJ1-2; D is unresolved. This CDR3 comprises 16 residues. Germline assignment: CDR1 SQVTM and CDR2 ANQGSEA. Trimming cost V 4 bases and J 2 bases, with 20 bases left between them. The CDR3 region has the DNA TGCAGCGTTGCCACTACGGGTAGGGCGGGAAACTATGGCTACACCTTC. It codes for CSVATTGRAGNYGYTF.

The J gene is TRBJ1-3, the V gene TRBV5-1; D is ambiguous. Trimming pared 5 bases from V and 0 bases from J, leaving 18 bases between. CDR3 length: 17 residues. CDR1 is SGHRS and CDR2 is YFSETQ in the germline V gene. The CDR3 DNA sequence: TGCGCCAGCAGTTGGAGTTCGCGGGCCGGCTCTGGAAACACCATATATTTT. This sequence encodes CASSWSSRAGSGNTIYF. Together with reference TRBV5-1 and TRBJ1-3, the CDR3 gives the full variable domain: KAGVTQTPRYLIKTRGQQVTLSCSPISGHRSVSWYQQTPGQGLQFLFEYFSETQRNKGNFPGRFSGRQFSNSRSEMNVSTLELGDSALYLCASSWSSRAGSGNTIYFGEGSWLTVV.

The chain couples TRBV9 to TRBJ2-7; 8 bases agree with TRBD2. The CDR3 has 15 residues. Losses at the gene ends were 0 bases for V and 4 bases for J; bases not matched to a gene: 6. Germline values: CDR1 SGDLS, CDR2 YYNGEE. Here the CDR3 DNA reads TGTGCCAGCAGCGTAGAGGGTAGCGGGGAGTACGAGCAGTACTTC. Amino acid sequence: CASSVEGSGEYEQYF. The variable domain in full, completed from reference TRBV9 and TRBJ2-7, reads DSGVTQTPKHLITATGQRVTLRCSPRSGDLSVYWYQQSLDQGLQFLIQYYNGEERAKGNILERFSAQQFPDLHSELNLSSLELGDSALYFCASSVEGSGEYEQYFGPGTRLTVT.

The chain joins TRBV10-2 to TRBJ1-6; 9 positions match TRBD1. This CDR3 has 17 residues. Germline values: CDR1 WSHSY, CDR2 SAAADI. J lost 7 bases, V lost 2 bases, and 9 bases had no gene match. The CDR3 bases are TGCGCCAGCAGTGAGCGACCTCCGGGACAGGGCAATTCACCCCTCCACTTT. This encodes CASSERPPGQGNSPLHF.

J is TRBJ2-7 and V is TRBV4-2; the D gene is possibly TRBD2 (5 bases). The germline CDR1 and CDR2 sequences are LGHNA and YNFKEQ. The CDR3 is 15 residues long. V was pared by 2 bases and J by 3 bases, with 14 bases between. The CDR3 loop reads CASSQWASINYEQYF. The CDR3 bases are TGTGCCAGCAGCCAATGGGCTAGCATTAACTACGAGCAGTACTTC.

A single count supports this clone. V gene TRBV4-1 combines with J gene TRBJ2-2; 7 bases are a match to TRBD2. V dropped 0 bases and J dropped 1; count of bases not matched to a gene: 5. CDR3 size: 17 residues. CDR1 is MGHRA, CDR2 YSYEKL, per germline. DNA of the CDR3: TGCGCCAGCAGCCAAGAGTTAGCGGGTGGGAACACCGGGGAGCTGTTTTTT. Translating it yields CASSQELAGGNTGELFF.

Remarks on this clone: Being one base from a much bigger clone, this may be a read error. The chain has TRBV7-2 and TRBJ1-1; 8 bases line up with TRBD1. The CDR3 extends over 14 amino acids. Germline values: CDR1 SGHTA, CDR2 FQGNSA. J lost 1 base, V lost 3 bases, and 1 base had no gene match. The CDR3 protein is CASSLTGANTEAFF. The CDR3 DNA is TGTGCCAGCAGCTTGACAGGGGCGAACACTGAAGCTTTCTTT.

This chain uses TRBV30 with TRBJ2-7; 10 bases are shared with TRBD2. V dropped 5 bases and J dropped 6; count of bases not matched to a gene: 10. The germline CDR1 and CDR2 sequences are GTSNPN and SVGIG (reference sequence). This CDR3 has 14 amino acids. This CDR3 is CAWDGLAGVAEQYF. For the CDR3, the DNA is TGTGCCTGGGACGGGCTAGCGGGAGTAGCCGAGCAGTACTTC.

The chain joins TRBV10-1 to TRBJ2-7; TRBD2 aligns across 7 bases. With V trimmed by 10 bases and J by 0 bases, 9 bases remained unmatched. CDR1 and CDR2 (germline): WNHNN, SYGVQD (reference sequence). The CDR3 sequence is 14 residues long. The DNA of the CDR3 is TGCGCCACCCACCCACTAGCGAGCTCCTACGAGCAGTACTTC. Translation gives CATHPLASSYEQYF.

A single count supports this clone. The chain uses TRBV7-3 and TRBJ2-1, with D unresolved. The germline V gene has CDR1 SGHTA and CDR2 FQGTGA. There are 14 residues in the CDR3. The V and J ends lost 5 bases and 2 bases respectively, with 10 bases between them. CDR3 nucleotides: TGTGCCAGCAGCAACACTGGGACCTACAATGAGCAGTTCTTC. It codes for CASSNTGTYNEQFF. The whole variable domain, remainder taken from reference TRBV7-3 and TRBJ2-1, is GAGVSQTPSNKVTEKGKYVELRCDPISGHTALYWYRQSLGQGPEFLIYFQGTGAADDSGLPNDRFFAVRPEGSVSTLKIQRTERGDSAVYLCASSNTGTYNEQFFGPGTRLTVL.

The chain combines TRBV6-5 with TRBJ2-2; 11 bases map to TRBD2. Per germline, CDR1 MNHEY and CDR2 SVGAGI. CDR3 length: 15 amino acids. J gave up 4 bases and V 8 bases, and 6 bases lay outside the gene matches. CDR3 loop: CASLQGTSGTGELFF. DNA of the CDR3: TGTGCCAGCCTCCAAGGGACTAGCGGCACCGGGGAGCTGTTTTTT.